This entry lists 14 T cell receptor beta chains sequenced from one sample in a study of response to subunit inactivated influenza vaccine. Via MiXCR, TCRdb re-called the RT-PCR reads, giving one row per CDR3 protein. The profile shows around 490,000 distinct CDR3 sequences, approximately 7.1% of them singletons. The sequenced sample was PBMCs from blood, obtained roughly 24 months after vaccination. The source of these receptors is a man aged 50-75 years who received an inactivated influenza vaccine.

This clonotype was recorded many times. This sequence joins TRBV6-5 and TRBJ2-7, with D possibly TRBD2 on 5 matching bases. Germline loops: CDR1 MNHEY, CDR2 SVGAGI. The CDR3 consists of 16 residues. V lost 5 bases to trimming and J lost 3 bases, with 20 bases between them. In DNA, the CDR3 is TGTGCCAGCAGTAACCCCCGGGGTGGGTTATACTACGAGCAGTACTTC. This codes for CASSNPRGGLYYEQYF.

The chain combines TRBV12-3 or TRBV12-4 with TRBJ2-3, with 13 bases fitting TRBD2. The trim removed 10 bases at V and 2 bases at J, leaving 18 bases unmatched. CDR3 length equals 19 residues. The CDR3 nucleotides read TGTGCCATCTCCCCGGGACACCGTGGACTAGCGGGAGACACAGATACGCAGTATTTT. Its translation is CAISPGHRGLAGDTDTQYF.

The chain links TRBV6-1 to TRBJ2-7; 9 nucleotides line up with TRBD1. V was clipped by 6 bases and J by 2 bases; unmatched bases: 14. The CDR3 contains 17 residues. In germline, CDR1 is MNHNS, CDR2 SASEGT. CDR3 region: CASSTLGRGTGTYEQYF. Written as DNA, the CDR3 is TGTGCCAGCAGCACCCTAGGACGCGGGACAGGGACCTACGAGCAGTACTTC.

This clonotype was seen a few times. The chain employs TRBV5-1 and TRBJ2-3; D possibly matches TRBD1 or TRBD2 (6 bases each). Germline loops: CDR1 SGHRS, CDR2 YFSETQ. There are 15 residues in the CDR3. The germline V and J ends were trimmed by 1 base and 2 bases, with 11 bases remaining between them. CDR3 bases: TGCGCCAGCAGCTTGCGGGGGCTCCTCACAGATACGCAGTATTTT. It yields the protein CASSLRGLLTDTQYF.

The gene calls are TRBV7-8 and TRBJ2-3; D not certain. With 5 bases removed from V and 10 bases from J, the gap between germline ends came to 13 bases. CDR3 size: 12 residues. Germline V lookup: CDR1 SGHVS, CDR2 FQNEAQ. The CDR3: CASSNHRLAQYF. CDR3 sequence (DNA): TGTGCCAGCAGCAACCACCGGCTTGCGCAGTATTTT.

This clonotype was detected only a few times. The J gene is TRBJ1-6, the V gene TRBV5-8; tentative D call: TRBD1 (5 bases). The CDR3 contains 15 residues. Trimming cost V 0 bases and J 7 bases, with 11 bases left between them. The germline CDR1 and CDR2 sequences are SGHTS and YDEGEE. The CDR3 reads CASSLDGGTNSPLHF. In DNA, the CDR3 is TGTGCCAGCAGCTTGGACGGGGGTACGAATTCACCCCTCCACTTT.

Here the CDR3 DNA reads TGTGCCAGCAGCTTAGGCCCACAGGCCCAAGAGACCCAGTACTTC. Amino acid sequence: CASSLGPQAQETQYF. This chain uses TRBV7-9 with TRBJ2-5; a weak D match, TRBD1 (5 bases). Trimming took off 1 base at V and 1 base at J, with 10 bases between the two ends. CDR3 length equals 15 residues. The germline V gene has CDR1 SEHNR and CDR2 FQNEAQ (reference sequence).

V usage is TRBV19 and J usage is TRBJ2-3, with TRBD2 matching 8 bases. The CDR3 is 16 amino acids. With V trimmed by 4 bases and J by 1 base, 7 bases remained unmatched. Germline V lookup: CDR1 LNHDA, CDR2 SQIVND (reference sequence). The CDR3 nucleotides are TGTGCCAGTAGTACCTCAAGCGGGAGTCGCACAGATACGCAGTATTTT. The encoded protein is CASSTSSGSRTDTQYF.

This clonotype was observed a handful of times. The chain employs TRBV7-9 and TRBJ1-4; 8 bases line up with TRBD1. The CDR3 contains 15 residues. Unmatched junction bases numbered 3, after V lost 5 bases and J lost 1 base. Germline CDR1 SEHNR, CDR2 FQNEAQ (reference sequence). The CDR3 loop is CASSPGGLTNEKLFF. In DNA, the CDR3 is TGTGCCAGCAGCCCAGGGGGCTTAACTAATGAAAAACTGTTTTTT.

CDR3 protein: CSALTGGHNEQFF. The CDR3 DNA sequence: TGCAGTGCCCTGACAGGGGGACACAATGAGCAGTTCTTC. The chain combines TRBV20-1 with TRBJ2-1; TRBD1 matches 9 bases. V dropped 6 bases and J dropped 5; count of bases not matched to a gene: 5. The CDR3 extends over 13 amino acids. Germline CDR1 reads DFQATT; CDR2 reads SNEGSKA (reference sequence).

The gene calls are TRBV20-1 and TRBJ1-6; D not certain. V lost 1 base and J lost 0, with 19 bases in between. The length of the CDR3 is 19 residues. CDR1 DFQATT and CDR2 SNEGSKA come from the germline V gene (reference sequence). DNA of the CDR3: TGCAGTGCTAGAGGGAATGACGGATCCTGGAGCTCCTATAATTCACCCCTCCACTTT. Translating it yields CSARGNDGSWSSYNSPLHF.

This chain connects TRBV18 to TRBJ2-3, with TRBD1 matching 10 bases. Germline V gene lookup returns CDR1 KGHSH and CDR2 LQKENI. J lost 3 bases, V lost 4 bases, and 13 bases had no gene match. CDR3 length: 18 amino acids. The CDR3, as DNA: TGTGCCAGCTCACAATCGACAGGGGGCTTGTTCGTTACAGATACGCAGTATTTT. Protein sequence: CASSQSTGGLFVTDTQYF.

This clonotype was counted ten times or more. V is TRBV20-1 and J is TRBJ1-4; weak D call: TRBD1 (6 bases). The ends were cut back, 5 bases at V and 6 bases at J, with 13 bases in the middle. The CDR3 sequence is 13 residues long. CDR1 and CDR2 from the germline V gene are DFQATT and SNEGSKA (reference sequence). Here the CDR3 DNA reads TGCAGTGCTTACCAGGGGAAAGATGAAAAACTGTTTTTT. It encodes CSAYQGKDEKLFF.

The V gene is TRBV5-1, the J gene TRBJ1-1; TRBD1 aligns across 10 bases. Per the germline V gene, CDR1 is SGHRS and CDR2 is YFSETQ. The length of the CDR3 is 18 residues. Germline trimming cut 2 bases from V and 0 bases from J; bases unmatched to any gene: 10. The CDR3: CASSLVPTGGYVNTEAFF. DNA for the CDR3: TGCGCCAGCAGCTTAGTCCCGACAGGGGGCTATGTGAACACTGAAGCTTTCTTT.